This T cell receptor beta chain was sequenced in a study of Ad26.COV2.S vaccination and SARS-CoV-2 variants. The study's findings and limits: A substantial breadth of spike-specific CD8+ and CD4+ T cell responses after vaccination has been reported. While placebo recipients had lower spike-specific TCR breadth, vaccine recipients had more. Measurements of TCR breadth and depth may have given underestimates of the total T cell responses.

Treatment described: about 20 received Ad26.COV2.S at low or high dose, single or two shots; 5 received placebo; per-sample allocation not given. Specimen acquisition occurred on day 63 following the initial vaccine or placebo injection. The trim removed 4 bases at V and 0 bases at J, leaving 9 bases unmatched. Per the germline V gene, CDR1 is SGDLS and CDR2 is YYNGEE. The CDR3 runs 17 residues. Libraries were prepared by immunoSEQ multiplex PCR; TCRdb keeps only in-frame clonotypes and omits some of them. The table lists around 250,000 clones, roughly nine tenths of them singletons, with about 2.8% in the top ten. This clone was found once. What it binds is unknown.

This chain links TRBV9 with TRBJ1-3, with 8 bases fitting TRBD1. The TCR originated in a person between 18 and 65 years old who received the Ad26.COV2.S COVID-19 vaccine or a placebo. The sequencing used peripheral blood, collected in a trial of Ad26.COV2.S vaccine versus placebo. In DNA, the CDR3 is TGTGCCAGCAGCCTGGGGACAGGAGCCTTCTCTGGAAACACCATATATTTT. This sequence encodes CASSLGTGAFSGNTIYF.